The subject of this entry is one T cell receptor beta chain. This entry is derived from a study of shared clonotypes between healthy human individuals. The input for sorted-subset replicate PCRs was roughly 180 ng DNA, 25,000 to 30,000 T cell genomes. Profiling relied on immunoSEQ multiplex PCR, and the TCRdb table lists in-frame clones only, not all of them. The sample lists under 750,000 clones; around 77% were seen once. Sequencing used memory CD4+ T cells sorted from blood. Subset of the sample: CD45RA-negative fraction. This receptor was obtained from a woman in her twenties or thirties in good health.

In nucleotides, the CDR3 is TGTGCCAGCAGCTTAGCGGTAGGAGTTTCTGGAAACACCATATATTTT. Residues: CASSLAVGVSGNTIYF. The V call is TRBV7-2, the J call TRBJ1-3; D not resolved. The CDR3 contains 16 residues. Germline-derived CDR1 and CDR2 are SGHTA and FQGNSA. Trimming pared 0 bases from V and 1 base from J, leaving 10 bases between.